This T cell receptor (beta chain) was sequenced for a study of blood T cell repertoires in COVID-19. Whole-study context: Sites across the United States, Italy and Spain contributed samples from acute and convalescent COVID-19.

Trimming took 2 bases from V and 7 from J, leaving 10 bases between them. This CDR3 region has 13 residues. Germline V gene lookup returns CDR1 SEHNR and CDR2 FQNEAQ (reference sequence). Produced via immunoSEQ multiplex PCR; TCRdb's table is partial and in-frame only. The table has roughly 26,000 clones, 70% to 90% seen once. This clonotype was obtained from a man aged 70-80 years with acute or convalescent COVID-19. Source material: peripheral blood. The chain is built from TRBV7-9 and TRBJ2-3, with a possible D match to TRBD2 (6 bases). The CDR3 DNA sequence: TGTGCCAGCAGCTTATGGGGGGAATATACGCAGTATTTT. This translates into CASSLWGEYTQYF.